This TCR beta chain was captured by sequencing in a study of T cells in Graves' hyperthyroidism and ophthalmopathy. Whole-study findings and limits: Classification by a 13 V-J model distinguished ophthalmopathy from stable hyperthyroidism.

This clonotype was picked up many times. Its antigen is unknown. With V trimmed by 4 bases and J by 15 bases, 8 bases remained unmatched. This CDR3 region has 12 residues. Germline V lookup: CDR1 MDHEN, CDR2 SYDVKM. RNA transcripts yielded amplified TCR beta CDR3 regions. First-round RT-PCR targeting the TCR CDR3 was performed with the HTBI primer set. A single record per CDR3 protein comes from TCRdb applying MiXCR to the multiplex PCR reads. Altogether 300,000 to 450,000 distinct CDR3 sequences are present, about 25% being singletons, with the ten largest covering around 79%. Graves' hyperthyroidism without ophthalmopathy progression within 18 months was termed stable. Recently diagnosed hyperthyroidism of less than 2 months' duration affected patients aged 18 to 65.

The clonotype comes from a man aged 45 to 65 with Graves' hyperthyroidism. V usage is TRBV28 and J usage is TRBJ2-1; 8 bases line up with TRBD2. The sequenced material came from blood. CDR3 residues: CASSSTSGRAFF. CDR3 bases: TGTGCCAGCAGTTCAACAAGCGGGAGAGCGTTCTTC.